This TCR beta chain was sequenced during a study of blood T cells in healthy people across ages (dated by TCRdb to about 2015). For the study in its entirety: In model experiments, template switching captured about one uniquely barcoded TCR beta cDNA molecule for every two T cells. Using the same blood draw, the study looked at two additional independent replicas of 1 million unique cDNA reads for two donors, one aged 18 to 30 and the other aged 80 or older. The donors were split into four age groups: young (average around 16 years), middle-aged (39), aged (roughly 60) and long-lived (over 80). Using deep sequencing normalized with unique cDNA molecular identifiers, the study measured how TCR beta repertoire diversity changes with age. Donors of different ages were randomly distributed across sequencing lanes to avoid experimental bias. What the research found in general, with its limitations: The long-lived group showed more naive CD4+ T cells, fewer expanded clones and increased TCR diversity than the aged group, suggesting age selection. Bulk unsorted PBMC profiling prevented conclusive comparison of naive and antigen-experienced compartments. Because the CMV infection status of the donors was unknown, age-related changes in expanded clonotypes may potentially have been confounded. Estimates of total diversity based on one million sequenced T cells were regarded as lower bounds and as underestimates. There was a strong correlation between observed TCR beta diversity and the percentage of naive T cells measured by flow cytometry. Observed TCR beta diversity per million T cells fell roughly linearly with age, and a significant reduction was already apparent by age roughly 40.

Trimming costs V 4 bases and J 4 bases, and their ends lie 10 bases apart. Based on the germline V gene (reference sequence), the CDR1 and CDR2 sequences are LGHDT and YNNKEL. From cysteine to phenylalanine, the CDR3 is 13 amino acids long. The entry retains the CDR3 DNA only, 39 bases that are in frame from base 1. The approximately 41 donors, aged 6 to 90 years, were systemically healthy Caucasian individuals from Russia. Each donor gave 8 to 10 milliliters of peripheral blood, collected into EDTA-treated Vacutainer tubes. Ficoll-Paque density-gradient centrifugation was used to isolate PBMCs, with at least 6.5 million per sample. Trizol reagent was used to extract total RNA from PBMCs, with at least 5 micrograms per sample. For every donor, flow cytometry on a PBMC aliquot measured the percentage of naive CD45RAhigh/CD27high T cells. Library construction relied on 5' RACE. The sequencer listed for this sample is Illumina HiSeq 2500. A second 7 to 11 cycle PCR used a sample-barcoded 5' primer and a J-beta primer mix. A unique molecular identifier was introduced onto each TCR beta cDNA molecule by a template-switch 5' adaptor carrying 12 random nucleotides. At least 2.5 million CDR3-containing paired-end reads were obtained from each sample. First-strand cDNA synthesis was performed from all RNA using the Mint cDNA synthesis kit, with priming by a TRBC-specific oligonucleotide. Following uracil-DNA glycosylase treatment, a first 18-cycle PCR with universal primers M1SS and BC2_uni_R was performed on all cDNA. Processing in the source paper ran as follows. Normalization of each sample was performed by random selection of 1 million high-quality reads, each carrying a distinct molecular identifier. Instead of being binned into consensus sequences, reads with shared molecular identifiers were discarded. MiTCR, run with a Q25 quality threshold and the strictest error-elimination algorithm, handled CDR3 identification, clonotype clustering and error correction. A nonparametric unseen species model using Euler transformation provided a lower-bound estimate of total TCR beta diversity. TCRdb reprocessed the public reads (quality trimming at Q25 with fastp, clone calling with MiXCR) and kept in-frame beta chains. Identical CDR3 proteins give one entry, which carries the most common genes and DNA. The V and J calls here are based on TCRdb, not the publication. The sample table contains more than 550,000 distinct CDR3 sequences; only one count was recorded for 22% of them. The top ten hold under 25% of the sample.

This clonotype came up a few times. This clone's antigen is unknown. No much larger clonotype is one base removed from it; base qualities were not supplied. Recombination linked TRBV3-1 to TRBJ1-2; TRBD1 is a weak D gene call, 6 bases matching. Input material: blood. The TCR was taken from a man between 65 and 85 years old in good health. Here the CDR3 is given as CASSPSGVYGYTF. DNA sequence: TGTGCCAGCAGCCCATCAGGGGTCTATGGCTACACCTTC. Joined to the reference TRBV3-1 and TRBJ1-2 proteins, this CDR3 gives the full variable domain: DTAVSQTPKYLVTQMGNDKSIKCEQNLGHDTMYWYKQDSKKFLKIMFSYNNKELIINETVPNRFSPKSPDKAHLNLHINSLELGDSAVYFCASSPSGVYGYTFGSGTRLTVV.